What follows is one TCR beta chain and its context. What it recognizes is unknown. These data come from a study of neurological immune-mediated disorders. Study results and caveats: Phylogenetic grouping assigned the repertoires of 18 of 34 multiple sclerosis patients to a single related-CDR3 cluster, representing a possible signature. The most TCR clonal expansion was seen in HTLV-1-associated myelopathy, whereas the least was seen in multiple sclerosis, below the level in healthy controls.

TCRdb re-derived calls from the 5' RACE reads in MiXCR, one entry per CDR3 protein. Of about 58,000 distinct CDR3 sequences in the sample, less than 4.5% are singletons; the top ten hold around 1.5%. Source material: PBMCs. This sequence was found in a man aged 25 to 40 with multiple sclerosis.

This CDR3 reads CASSRPGDYNEKLFF. For the CDR3, the DNA is TGTGCCAGTAGTAGGCCGGGCGACTATAATGAAAAACTGTTTTTT. The chain links TRBV19 to TRBJ1-4, with unresolved D. Germline CDR1 LNHDA, CDR2 SQIVND (reference sequence). V shed 4 bases and J shed 4 bases, with 13 bases lying between them. This CDR3 has 15 amino acids. Looking up the rest from reference TRBV19 and TRBJ1-4 gives the full variable domain: DGGITQSPKYLFRKEGQNVTLSCEQNLNHDAMYWYRQDPGQGLRLIYYSQIVNDFQKGDIAEGYSVSREKKESFPLTVTSAQKNPTAFYLCASSRPGDYNEKLFFGSGTQLSVL.